This T cell receptor beta chain was recorded in a study of cytomegalovirus exposure and HLA in healthy donors. For the study at large: An early release of data contained about 85 million unique TCRs, which came from HLA-typed donors. Study findings and constraints: Reportedly, TCR beta sequences accurately predicted HLA-A and HLA-B alleles in most subjects. The Asian-associated ancestry cluster reportedly had fewer N-insertions than the approximately 650-donor mean in a later analysis.

The CDR3 has 15 amino acids. Trimming removed 2 bases at V and 3 bases at J, with 14 bases between. Germline loops: CDR1 GTSNPN, CDR2 SVGIG (reference sequence). Donors were nominally healthy when sampled, though unrecorded immune exposures were likely. This clone was seen a few times. The target antigen is unknown. PCR amplification relied on 60 Vbeta primers (plus 13 Jbeta primers). Method: immunoSEQ multiplex PCR; TCRdb's copy keeps in-frame clones and lacks some. The sample contains 60,000 to 70,000 clones, around 70% of which appear only once. The chain couples TRBV30 to TRBJ1-5; D remains unclear. The source material was PBMCs. The receptor's source is a woman in her twenties or thirties in good health and CMV-seronegative. CDR3 coding DNA: TGTGCCTGGAGTCCCCGTCGGGTATTCAATCAGCCCCAGCATTTT. Translated, it gives CAWSPRRVFNQPQHF.